This passage covers 4 T cell receptor beta chains from one sample sequenced in a study of OX40 agonist ivuxolimab in advanced cancers. Method: immunoSEQ multiplex PCR; TCRdb's copy keeps in-frame clones and lacks some. The repertoire holds some 29,000 clones, with over 90% as singletons. The starting material was CD4+ or CD8+ T cells sorted from blood, obtained in a trial of the OX40 agonist ivuxolimab. The receptors stem from an adult with an advanced solid tumor such as melanoma, head and neck, liver or kidney cancer.

This clone was observed once. The V gene is TRBV7-9, the J gene TRBJ1-5, with 7 nucleotides matching TRBD1. The CDR3 length is 15 residues. The germline V gene encodes CDR1 SEHNR and CDR2 FQNEAQ (reference sequence). The V gene end was trimmed by 5 bases and the J gene end by 8 bases; junction bases not matched to a gene: 12. The CDR3 loop reads CASSDIDRAHEPQHF. CDR3 in DNA: TGTGCCAGCAGCGATATTGACAGGGCCCATGAGCCCCAGCATTTT. Full variable domain (rest looked up from reference TRBV7-9 and TRBJ1-5): DTGVSQNPRHKITKRGQNVTFRCDPISEHNRLYWYRQTLGQGPEFLTYFQNEAQLEKSRLLSDRFSAERPKGSFSTLEIQRTEQGDSAMYLCASSDIDRAHEPQHFGDGTRLSIL.

The J gene is TRBJ1-5, the V gene TRBV15; possible D gene TRBD1, 6 bases. CDR3 size: 13 residues. CDR1 and CDR2 (germline): LNHNV, YYDKDF (reference sequence). V lost 4 bases and J 8 bases, leaving 12 bases between the germline ends. The CDR3 nucleotides are TGTGCCACCAGCAAGGACAGAATCGAGCCCCAGCATTTT. Protein product: CATSKDRIEPQHF.

The chain is built from TRBV5-5 and TRBJ1-1; no clear D gene. V lost 1 base and J 11 bases, leaving 12 bases between the germline ends. Germline values: CDR1 SGHKS, CDR2 YYEKEE (reference sequence). The CDR3 length is 12 residues. The CDR3 DNA reads as TGTGCCAGCAGCTTGATAGGCTCCCTGGCTTTCTTT. Translating it yields CASSLIGSLAFF.

V and J are TRBV11-3 and TRBJ2-7, with D possibly matching TRBD2 (5 bases). This CDR3 spans 15 amino acids. V was pared by 2 bases and J by 0 bases, with 11 bases between. Germline values: CDR1 SGHNT, CDR2 YENEEA. CDR3: CASSLSGSSSYEQYF. The CDR3 DNA reads as TGTGCCAGCAGCTTATCTGGGAGCAGCTCCTACGAGCAGTACTTC.